The clone carrying this TCR beta chain was counted between two and nine times. The antigen is not known. The source of the sample is a study of vaccination and CD4 T cells after COVID-19. Sequenced with the Oncomine TCR Beta short-read assay was DNA taken from cultured CD4+ T cells. Genomic DNA from cultured CD4+ T cells was extracted. Via MiXCR, TCRdb re-called the PCR reads, giving one row per CDR3 protein. The sample consists of 20,000 or so distinct CDR3 sequences, 44% of them appearing once. The germline gives CDR1 MNHEY, CDR2 SVGEGT. V gave up 6 bases and J gave up 2 bases; unmatched junction bases: 7. The CDR3 has 14 residues. Study conclusions and caveats: The study found that a median approximately 84% of reactive clones in convalescent patients appeared only post-vaccination.

Treatment: 10-day PBMC culture with coronavirus spike peptide pools or control peptides (ViraFEST assay). The clonotype comes from a human donor who had recovered from COVID-19. The chain carries TRBV6-2 or TRBV6-3 and TRBJ2-7; 7 nucleotides align to TRBD1. This specimen was CD4+ T cells from blood, cultured in vitro, taken before SARS-CoV-2 vaccination. This CDR3 is CASRRDSFTYEQYF. The CDR3 DNA is TGTGCCAGCAGAAGGGACAGCTTCACCTACGAGCAGTACTTC.